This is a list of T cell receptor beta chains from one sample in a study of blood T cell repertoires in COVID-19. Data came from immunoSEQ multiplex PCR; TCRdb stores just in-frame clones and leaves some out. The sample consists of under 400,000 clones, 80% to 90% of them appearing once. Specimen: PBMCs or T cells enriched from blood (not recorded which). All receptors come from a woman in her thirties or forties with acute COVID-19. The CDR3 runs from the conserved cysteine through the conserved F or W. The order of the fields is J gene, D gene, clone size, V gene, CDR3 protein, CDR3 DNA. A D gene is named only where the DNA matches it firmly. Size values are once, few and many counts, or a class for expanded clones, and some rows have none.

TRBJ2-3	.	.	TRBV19	CASRMFADSTDTQYF	TGTGCCAGTAGAATGTTTGCGGATAGCACAGATACGCAGTATTTT
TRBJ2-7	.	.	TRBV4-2	CASSQVTVPYEQYF	TGTGCCAGCAGCCAAGTTACAGTACCCTACGAGCAGTACTTC
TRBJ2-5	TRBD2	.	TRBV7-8	CASSSYPGLELVGTQYF	TGTGCCAGCAGCTCATACCCGGGACTAGAATTGGTCGGGACCCAGTACTTC
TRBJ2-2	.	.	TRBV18	CASSLRDTGELFF	TGTGCCAGCTCACTCCGTGACACCGGGGAGCTGTTTTTT
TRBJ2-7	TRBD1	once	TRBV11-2	CASSHGTGSYEQYF	TGTGCCAGCAGCCACGGGACAGGGAGCTACGAGCAGTACTTC
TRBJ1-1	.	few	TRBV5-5	CASRSSSEAFF	TGTGCCAGCAGATCTTCCTCTGAAGCTTTCTTT
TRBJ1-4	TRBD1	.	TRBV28	CASSLSTGDNEKLFF	TGTGCCAGCAGTTTAAGTACAGGGGATAATGAAAAACTGTTTTTT
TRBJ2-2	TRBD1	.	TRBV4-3	CASSHRTGLGTGELFF	TGCGCCAGCAGCCACCGGACAGGGTTAGGCACCGGGGAGCTGTTTTTT
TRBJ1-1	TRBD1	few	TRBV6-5	CASRPGQGEAFF	TGTGCCAGCAGACCGGGACAGGGAGAGGCTTTCTTT
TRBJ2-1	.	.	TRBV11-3	CASSLEGTPLSEQFF	TGTGCCAGCAGCTTAGAGGGGACTCCCCTATCTGAGCAGTTCTTC
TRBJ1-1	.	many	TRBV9	CASSETPDTEAFF	TGTGCCAGCAGTGAGACACCTGACACTGAAGCTTTCTTT
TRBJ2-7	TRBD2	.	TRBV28	CASSFGGGLYEQYF	TGTGCCAGCAGTTTCGGGGGAGGGCTCTACGAGCAGTACTTC
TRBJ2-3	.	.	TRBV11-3	CASSPGSLAADTQYF	TGTGCCAGCAGCCCAGGTAGCTTAGCGGCAGATACGCAGTATTTT
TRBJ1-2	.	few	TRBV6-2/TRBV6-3	CASSFPGGPGVYGYTF	TGTGCCAGCAGTTTCCCGGGAGGTCCCGGTGTCTATGGCTACACCTTC
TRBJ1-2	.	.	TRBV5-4	CASSFGTQAGHYGYTF	TGTGCCAGCAGCTTTGGTACCCAGGCAGGGCACTATGGCTACACCTTC
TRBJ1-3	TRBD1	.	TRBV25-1	CASSDRGQRNTIYF	TGTGCCAGCAGTGACAGGGGGCAAAGAAACACCATATATTTT
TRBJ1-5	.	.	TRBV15	CATSGFEGLNQPQHF	TGTGCCACCAGCGGATTCGAGGGTCTCAATCAGCCCCAGCATTTT
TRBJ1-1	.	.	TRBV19	CASTSGRLVNTEAFF	TGTGCCAGTACCTCAGGGAGGTTGGTGAACACTGAAGCTTTCTTT
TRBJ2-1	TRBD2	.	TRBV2	CASSEGTGTSGQNNEQFF	TGTGCCAGCAGTGAAGGGACAGGGACTAGCGGTCAAAACAATGAGCAGTTCTTC
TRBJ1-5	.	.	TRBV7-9	CASSLGDQPQHF	TGTGCCAGCAGCTTAGGAGATCAGCCCCAGCATTTT
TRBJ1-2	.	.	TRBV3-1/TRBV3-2	CASSQGPQGLSYGYTF	TGTGCCAGCAGCCAAGGTCCCCAAGGACTTAGCTATGGCTACACCTTC
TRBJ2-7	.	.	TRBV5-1	CASSSDTYEQYF	TGCGCCAGCAGCTCAGACACCTACGAGCAGTACTTC
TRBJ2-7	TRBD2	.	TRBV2	CASSNGASGYEQYF	TGTGCCAGCAGCAACGGGGCTAGCGGCTACGAGCAGTACTTC
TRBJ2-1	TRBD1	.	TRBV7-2	CASSKGQGTYHEQFF	TGTGCCAGCAGCAAGGGACAGGGGACTTACCATGAGCAGTTCTTC
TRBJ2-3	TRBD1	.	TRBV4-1	CASSQLTGVRRTDTQYF	TGCGCCAGCAGCCAATTGACAGGGGTCCGACGCACAGATACGCAGTATTTT
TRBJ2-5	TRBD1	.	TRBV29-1	CSVGPPTGNQETQYF	TGCAGCGTTGGGCCCCCGACAGGGAACCAAGAGACCCAGTACTTC
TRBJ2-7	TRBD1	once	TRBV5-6	CASSPDRDEQYF	TGTGCCAGCAGCCCGGACAGGGACGAGCAGTACTTC
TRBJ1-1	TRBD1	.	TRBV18	CASSMGQRNTEAFF	TGTGCCAGCTCGATGGGACAGAGGAACACTGAAGCTTTCTTT
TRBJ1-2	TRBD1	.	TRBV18	CASSPDRGFGYTF	TGTGCCAGCTCACCAGACAGGGGGTTTGGCTACACCTTC
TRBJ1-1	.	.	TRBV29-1	CSVDNRGGMNTEAFF	TGCAGCGTTGATAATAGGGGGGGAATGAACACTGAAGCTTTCTTT
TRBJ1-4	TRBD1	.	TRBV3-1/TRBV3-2	CASSLGTDEKLFF	TGTGCCAGCAGCCTAGGGACAGATGAAAAACTGTTTTTT
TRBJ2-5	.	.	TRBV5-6	CASSLTTEAGRETQYF	TGTGCCAGCAGCTTGACCACTGAAGCAGGGCGGGAGACCCAGTACTTC
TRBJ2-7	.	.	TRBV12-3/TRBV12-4	CASRMTGFYEQYF	TGTGCCAGCAGGATGACAGGTTTCTACGAGCAGTACTTC
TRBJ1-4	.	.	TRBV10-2	CASSENRVSNEKLFF	TGCGCCAGCAGTGAAAACAGGGTTTCTAATGAAAAACTGTTTTTT
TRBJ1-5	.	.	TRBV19	CASKGAGDPQHF	TGTGCCAGTAAAGGGGCCGGAGACCCCCAGCATTTT
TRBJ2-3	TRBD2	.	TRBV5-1	CASSLSLPLAVPDTQYF	TGCGCCAGCAGCCTATCCCTACCACTAGCGGTGCCAGATACGCAGTATTTT
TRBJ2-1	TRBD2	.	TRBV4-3	CASSQDTTSGSNEQFF	TGCGCCAGCAGCCAAGATACGACTAGCGGTTCCAATGAGCAGTTCTTC
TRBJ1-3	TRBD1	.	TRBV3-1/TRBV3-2	CASSQEGQGKGNTIYF	TGTGCCAGCAGCCAAGAAGGACAGGGGAAAGGAAACACCATATATTTT
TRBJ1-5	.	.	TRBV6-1	CASSARSTRSDQPQHF	TGTGCCAGCAGTGCCCGCTCAACGAGGAGCGATCAGCCCCAGCATTTT
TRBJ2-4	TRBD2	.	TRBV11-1	CASSFDSGGAKNIQYF	TGTGCCAGCAGCTTCGATAGCGGGGGGGCCAAAAACATTCAGTACTTC
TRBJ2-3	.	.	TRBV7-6	CASSLTAERTDTQYF	TGTGCCAGCAGCTTGACGGCGGAGCGCACAGATACGCAGTATTTT
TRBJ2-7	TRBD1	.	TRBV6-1	CASRLTGGFDEQYF	TGTGCCAGCAGGCTGACAGGGGGCTTCGACGAGCAGTACTTC
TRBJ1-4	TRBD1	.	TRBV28	CATLRDRGRRTNEKLFF	TGTGCCACCCTCAGGGACAGGGGGCGCAGGACTAATGAAAAACTGTTTTTT
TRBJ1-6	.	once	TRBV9	CASSVEGSNSPLHF	TGTGCCAGCAGCGTTGAGGGATCTAATTCACCCCTCCACTTT
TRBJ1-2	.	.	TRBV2	CASSENGVNYGYTF	TGTGCCAGCAGTGAGAATGGAGTTAACTATGGCTACACCTTC
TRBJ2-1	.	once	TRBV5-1	CASSLGSGNEQFF	TGCGCCAGCAGCTTGGGTTCCGGGAATGAGCAGTTCTTC
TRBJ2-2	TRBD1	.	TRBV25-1	CASSPFTGVTGELFF	TGTGCCAGCAGCCCGTTCACAGGGGTCACCGGGGAGCTGTTTTTT
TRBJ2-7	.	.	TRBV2	CASRPDTYEQYF	TGTGCCAGCAGACCTGACACCTACGAGCAGTACTTC
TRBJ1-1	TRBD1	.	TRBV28	CASSPAGGLAFF	TGTGCCAGCAGCCCAGCAGGGGGATTGGCTTTCTTT
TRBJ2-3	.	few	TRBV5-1	CASSEQGISADTQYF	TGCGCCAGCAGCGAACAGGGAATTAGTGCAGATACGCAGTATTTT
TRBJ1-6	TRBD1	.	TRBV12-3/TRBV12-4	CASSTTGNSPLHF	TGTGCCAGCAGTACGACAGGGAATTCACCCCTCCACTTT
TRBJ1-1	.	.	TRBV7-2	CASSVQGSVGTEAFF	TGTGCCAGCAGCGTACAGGGTTCCGTGGGCACTGAAGCTTTCTTT
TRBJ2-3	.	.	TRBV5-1	CASSFKGSSTDTQYF	TGCGCCAGCAGCTTTAAGGGGTCGAGTACAGATACGCAGTATTTT
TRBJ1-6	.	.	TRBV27	CASSSQFAVEDSPLHF	TGTGCCAGCAGTTCCCAGTTCGCGGTCGAGGATTCACCCCTCCACTTT
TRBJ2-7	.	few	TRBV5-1	CASSLVIQTSSYEQYF	TGCGCCAGCAGCTTGGTTATTCAAACGAGCTCCTACGAGCAGTACTTC